Each of the 27 T cell receptor beta chains below was sequenced from the same sample in a study of blood T cell repertoires in COVID-19. The data were produced by immunoSEQ multiplex PCR, yet TCRdb's version contains in-frame clones alone and is incomplete. The sample lists about 200,000 clones, about 90% occurring once. Sequences were obtained from PBMCs or T cells enriched from blood (not recorded which). The receptors originated from a woman between 25 and 40 years old with acute COVID-19.

The V call is TRBV7-2, the J call TRBJ1-6, with D possibly matching TRBD1 (5 bases). The germline V gene has CDR1 SGHTA and CDR2 FQGNSA. The CDR3 loop spans 16 amino acids. The V gene lost 3 bases and the J gene lost 7 bases, with 16 bases spanning the gap. The CDR3 bases are TGTGCCAGCAGCTTCCGACCTGCAGGGAACAATTCACCCCTCCACTTT. This encodes CASSFRPAGNNSPLHF.

This clone has a single count. The chain joins TRBV6-5 to TRBJ1-3; 7 bases fit TRBD1. Germline V gene lookup returns CDR1 MNHEY and CDR2 SVGAGI. J lost 3 bases, V lost 7 bases, and 3 bases had no gene match. The CDR3 loop spans 13 amino acids. The CDR3 sequence: CASTGQLGNTIYF. In DNA form, the CDR3 reads TGTGCCAGCACGGGACAGCTTGGAAACACCATATATTTT.

This chain links TRBV9 with TRBJ2-1, with 9 bases aligning to TRBD2. Trimming cost V 2 bases and J 6 bases; bases outside gene matches: 12. This CDR3 contains 17 residues. Germline V gene lookup returns CDR1 SGDLS and CDR2 YYNGEE. The chain's CDR3 is CASSVLAGNSQGNEQFF. As DNA, the CDR3 is TGTGCCAGCAGCGTTCTAGCGGGGAATTCTCAGGGCAATGAGCAGTTCTTC.

The CDR3 protein is CASSFIAATYEQYF. As DNA, the CDR3 is TGTGCCAGCAGCTTTATCGCGGCGACCTACGAGCAGTACTTC. The chain recombines TRBV5-6 with TRBJ2-7; D call uncertain. The CDR3 is 14 residues long. V was clipped by 2 bases and J by 2 bases, with 11 bases between them. CDR1 is SGHDT and CDR2 is YYEEEE in the germline V gene.

The chain employs TRBV2 and TRBJ2-5; weak D call: TRBD2 (6 bases). Trimming took off 2 bases at V and 4 bases at J, with 14 bases between the two ends. The germline CDR1 and CDR2 sequences are SNHLY and FYNNEI. This CDR3 spans 15 amino acids. The CDR3, as DNA: TGTGCCAGCAGTGAACGGGACTTTGAGCTAGAGACCCAGTACTTC. Its protein product is CASSERDFELETQYF.

The chain joins TRBV28 to TRBJ2-1, with TRBD1 matching 7 bases. Losses at the gene ends were 6 bases for V and 2 bases for J; bases not matched to a gene: 7. Germline V CDR1 and CDR2: MDHEN, SYDVKM. CDR3 size: 15 residues. In DNA form, the CDR3 reads TGTGCCAGCAGCCAACCGGGACAGACCTACAATGAGCAGTTCTTC. It yields the protein CASSQPGQTYNEQFF. The variable domain in full, with the rest retrieved from reference TRBV28 and TRBJ2-1, is DVKVTQSSRYLVKRTGEKVFLECVQDMDHENMFWYRQDPGLGLRLIYFSYDVKMKEKGDIPEGYSVSREKKERFSLILESASTNQTSMYLCASSQPGQTYNEQFFGPGTRLTVL.

V and J are TRBV30 and TRBJ1-5; tentatively, D is TRBD1 (5 bases). The CDR3 spans 15 residues. V was shortened by 0 bases and J by 1 base, with 10 bases between the two germline ends. The germline V gene has CDR1 GTSNPN and CDR2 SVGIG (reference sequence). The CDR3, as DNA: TGTGCCTGGAGTGTAAGCGGGGGGAGCAATCAGCCCCAGCATTTT. It translates to CAWSVSGGSNQPQHF.

The rearrangement links TRBV7-8 to TRBJ1-5; 7 bases match TRBD1. There are 15 residues in the CDR3. Germline trimming cut 5 bases from V and 4 bases from J; bases unmatched to any gene: 8. Per germline, CDR1 SGHVS and CDR2 FQNEAQ. CDR3 region: CASSVRDSRNQPQHF. The CDR3 DNA is TGTGCCAGCAGCGTCCGGGACAGCCGAAATCAGCCCCAGCATTTT.

J is TRBJ2-1 and V is TRBV7-2; D may be TRBD1 (5 bases). The germline CDR1 and CDR2 sequences are SGHTA and FQGNSA. Trimming removed 3 bases from V and 0 bases from J, with 12 bases in between. The CDR3 runs to 16 residues. The CDR3 loop reads CASSFGAVSSYNEQFF. The CDR3 nucleotides read TGTGCCAGCAGCTTTGGGGCGGTAAGCTCCTACAATGAGCAGTTCTTC. The complete variable domain, with remaining parts taken from reference TRBV7-2 and TRBJ2-1, reads GAGVSQSPSNKVTEKGKDVELRCDPISGHTALYWYRQSLGQGLEFLIYFQGNSAPDKSGLPSDRFSAERTGGSVSTLTIQRTQQEDSAVYLCASSFGAVSSYNEQFFGPGTRLTVL.

The V and J genes are TRBV19 and TRBJ2-3, with a possible D match to TRBD2 (5 bases). V lost 6 bases and J lost 0, with 13 bases in between. The CDR3 is made up of 15 amino acids. Per germline, CDR1 LNHDA and CDR2 SQIVND (reference sequence). The CDR3 loop is CASSPRELSTDTQYF. DNA for the CDR3: TGTGCCAGTAGCCCCCGGGAACTAAGCACAGATACGCAGTATTTT.

V gene TRBV21-1 combines with J gene TRBJ1-5; the table's D call TRBD1 went unverified against the DNA. TRBV21-1 is flagged as a pseudogene. The CDR3 consists of 17 residues. The CDR3 protein is CASSKGAQGRGPQPQHF. The CDR3 DNA reads TGTGCCAGCAGCAAAGGGGCGCAGGGGCGCGGTCCACAGCCCCAGCATTTT.

V gene TRBV11-3 combines with J gene TRBJ2-3; 12 positions match TRBD2. The CDR3 extends over 17 amino acids. V trimming: 5 bases; J trimming: 0 bases; junction bases outside the gene matches: 6. The germline V gene encodes CDR1 SGHNT and CDR2 YENEEA. The CDR3 DNA sequence: TGTGCCAGCAGCGCCGGACTAGCGGGGCAAAGCACAGATACGCAGTATTTT. Translation gives CASSAGLAGQSTDTQYF.

The chain joins TRBV5-1 to TRBJ2-7; TRBD2 matches 14 bases. V was clipped by 7 bases and J by 6 bases; unmatched bases: 12. CDR1 and CDR2 (germline): SGHRS, YFSETQ. The CDR3 is made up of 16 amino acids. The CDR3 coding sequence is TGCGCCAGCCACGGACTAGCGGGGGGCTCGCCGAGCGAGCAGTACTTC. Residues: CASHGLAGGSPSEQYF. The full variable domain, its missing parts supplied by reference TRBV5-1 and TRBJ2-7, is KAGVTQTPRYLIKTRGQQVTLSCSPISGHRSVSWYQQTPGQGLQFLFEYFSETQRNKGNFPGRFSGRQFSNSRSEMNVSTLELGDSALYLCASHGLAGGSPSEQYFGPGTRLTVT.

The rearrangement uses TRBV5-6 and TRBJ1-3, with 8 bases aligning to TRBD1. J lost 3 bases, V lost 4 bases, and 9 bases had no gene match. The CDR3 has 16 residues. Germline V gene lookup returns CDR1 SGHDT and CDR2 YYEEEE. For the CDR3, the DNA is TGTGCCAGCAGCACCCCGGACAGGGCGGATGGAAACACCATATATTTT. It yields the protein CASSTPDRADGNTIYF.

The chain uses TRBV19 and TRBJ1-1, with 7 positions matching TRBD1. CDR3 length equals 14 residues. The J segment lost 1 base and the V segment lost 4 bases, leaving 3 bases of the junction unmatched. Germline CDR1 LNHDA, CDR2 SQIVND (reference sequence). CDR3 amino acids: CASSTGGPNTEAFF. DNA of the CDR3: TGTGCCAGTAGTACAGGGGGACCGAACACTGAAGCTTTCTTT.

The V gene is TRBV24-1, the J gene TRBJ1-5; D gene ambiguous. The CDR3 length is 16 residues. Trimming took 4 bases from V and 2 from J, leaving 14 bases between them. CDR1 and CDR2 (germline): KGHDR, SFDVKD. CDR3 DNA: TGTGCCACCAGTGAAAGCCCCGTGGTTGGCAATCAGCCCCAGCATTTT. Its protein product is CATSESPVVGNQPQHF.

This clone was picked up one time. The rearrangement uses TRBV5-1 and TRBJ2-5, with 7 bases lining up with TRBD1. CDR3 length: 15 residues. Germline V gene lookup returns CDR1 SGHRS and CDR2 YFSETQ. Germline trimming cut 4 bases from V and 2 bases from J; bases unmatched to any gene: 8. In DNA form, the CDR3 reads TGCGCCAGCAGCCGCCAGGGGACAGTTCAAGAGACCCAGTACTTC. Translated, it gives CASSRQGTVQETQYF.

Only a few counts were recorded for this clone. The gene calls are TRBV6-2 or TRBV6-3 and TRBJ2-7; 8 bases are a match to TRBD2. Germline loops: CDR1 MNHEY, CDR2 SVGEGT. The CDR3 consists of 17 residues. V was clipped by 3 bases and J by 11 bases; unmatched bases: 21. CDR3 sequence reads: CASSYLVPGLVGGLEYF. As DNA, the CDR3 is TGTGCCAGCAGTTATCTCGTCCCGGGACTAGTCGGGGGTTTGGAGTACTTC.

This chain connects TRBV2 to TRBJ1-1, with 9 bases that match TRBD1. V trimming: 9 bases; J trimming: 7 bases; junction bases outside the gene matches: 9. Germline V gene sequence: CDR1 SNHLY, CDR2 FYNNEI. The CDR3 spans 13 residues. DNA of the CDR3: TGTGCCAGTGATAAACAGGGGGCAAATGAAGCTTTCTTT. Its translation: CASDKQGANEAFF. Based on the CDR3 plus reference TRBV2 and TRBJ1-1, the full variable domain is EPEVTQTPSHQVTQMGQEVILRCVPISNHLYFYWYRQILGQKVEFLVSFYNNEISEKSEIFDDQFSVERPDGSNFTLKIRSTKLEDSAMYFCASDKQGANEAFFGQGTRLTVV.

V and J are TRBV9 and TRBJ2-7; 11 bases match TRBD2. The ends lost 2 bases at V and 3 bases at J; junction bases unmatched: 4. The CDR3 covers 15 residues. Looked up from germline, CDR1 is SGDLS and CDR2 is YYNGEE. CDR3 DNA sequence: TGTGCCAGCAGCGTTAGCGGGGGGGCCAACTACGAGCAGTACTTC. The encoded protein is CASSVSGGANYEQYF.

The chain is built from TRBV12-3 or TRBV12-4 and TRBJ2-7, with 7 bases aligning to TRBD1. V shed 4 bases and J 0 bases; nucleotides not matched to a gene: 0. This CDR3 is 13 amino acids long. The CDR3 loop reads CASSWDSSYEQYF. CDR3 nucleotides: TGTGCCAGCAGTTGGGACAGCTCCTACGAGCAGTACTTC.

CDR3 DNA: TGTGCCAGCAGCGTATGGGGACTCGGGGCCAACGTCCTGACTTTC. It specifies CASSVWGLGANVLTF. This chain connects TRBV9 to TRBJ2-6; D possibly corresponds to TRBD2 (6 bases). The germline gives CDR1 SGDLS, CDR2 YYNGEE. The V end was cut by 1 base, the J end by 4 bases, with 9 bases between. The length of the CDR3 is 15 residues.

This chain uses TRBV30 with TRBJ2-3; TRBD2 agrees at 8 bases. The CDR3 totals 14 residues. The V gene's germline CDR1 is GTSNPN and CDR2 SVGIG (reference sequence). V lost 0 bases and J lost 6; bases outside the gene matches: 5. DNA for the CDR3: TGTGCCTGGAGTGTCAGGGGACTAGGGGATACGCAGTATTTT. This encodes CAWSVRGLGDTQYF.

There are a few counts of this clone. V gene TRBV7-2 combines with J gene TRBJ1-5, with 7 bases fitting TRBD1. Germline-derived CDR1 and CDR2 are SGHTA and FQGNSA. The CDR3 consists of 15 residues. Trimming took 3 bases from V and 2 from J; bases not matched to a gene: 4. CDR3: CASSLDRSGNQPQHF. DNA of the CDR3: TGTGCCAGCAGCTTGGACAGGTCCGGCAATCAGCCCCAGCATTTT.

Comments on this clone: The same CDR3 also results from other DNA sequences found in this sample. The chain has TRBV18 and TRBJ1-5, with 10 nucleotides matching TRBD1. This CDR3 is built from 14 residues. Germline V gene lookup returns CDR1 KGHSH and CDR2 LQKENI. Unmatched junction bases numbered 2, after V lost 3 bases and J lost 6 bases. CDR3 coding DNA: TGTGCCAGCTCACCTGGACAGGGGGGTCAGCCCCAGCATTTT. It translates to CASSPGQGGQPQHF.

The chain couples TRBV4-2 to TRBJ2-5; 11 bases match TRBD1. With 5 bases clipped from V and 4 bases from J, the junction kept 3 bases outside the gene matches. Germline CDR1 LGHNA, CDR2 YNFKEQ. This CDR3 comprises 14 residues. CDR3 protein: CASSGDRGVETQYF. The CDR3 nucleotides read TGTGCCAGCAGCGGGGACAGGGGGGTAGAGACCCAGTACTTC.

The J gene is TRBJ1-4, the V gene TRBV30; D unresolved. The CDR3 covers 15 residues. Germline assignment: CDR1 GTSNPN and CDR2 SVGIG (reference sequence). The germline V and J ends were trimmed by 2 bases and 7 bases, with 17 bases remaining between them. CDR3 sequence (DNA): TGTGCCTGGAGTTACGAGGGAGGTCGCGCTGAAAAACTGTTTTTT. Translation gives CAWSYEGGRAEKLFF.